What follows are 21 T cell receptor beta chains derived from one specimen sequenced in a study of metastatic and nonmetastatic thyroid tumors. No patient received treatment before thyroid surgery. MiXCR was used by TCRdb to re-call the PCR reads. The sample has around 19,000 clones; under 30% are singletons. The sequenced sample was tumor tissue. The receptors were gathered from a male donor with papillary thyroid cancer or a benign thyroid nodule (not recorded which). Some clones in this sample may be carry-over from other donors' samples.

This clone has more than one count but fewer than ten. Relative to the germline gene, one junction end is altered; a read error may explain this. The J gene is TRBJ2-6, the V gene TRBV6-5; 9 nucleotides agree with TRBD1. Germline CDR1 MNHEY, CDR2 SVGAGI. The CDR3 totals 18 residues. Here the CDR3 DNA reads TGTGCCAGCAGTTATGCGGGACAGGGTTTCTCTAGGGCCAACGTCCTGACTTTC. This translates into CASSYAGQGFSRANVLTF.

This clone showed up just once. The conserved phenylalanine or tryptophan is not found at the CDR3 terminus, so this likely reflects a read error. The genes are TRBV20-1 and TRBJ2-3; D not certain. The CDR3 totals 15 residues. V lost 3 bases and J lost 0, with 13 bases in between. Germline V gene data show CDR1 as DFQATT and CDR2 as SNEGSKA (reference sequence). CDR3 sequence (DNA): TGCAGTGCTAGTAAGGCATGCGCTAGCACAGATACGCAGTATTAT. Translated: CSASKACASTDTQYY.

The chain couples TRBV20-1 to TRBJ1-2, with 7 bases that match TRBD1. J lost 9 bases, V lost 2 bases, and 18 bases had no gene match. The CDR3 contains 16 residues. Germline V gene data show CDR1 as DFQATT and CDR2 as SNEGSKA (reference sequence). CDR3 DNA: TGCAGTGCTAGACTCCCCCGGGGAACAGGGGATGAGAGCTACACCTTC. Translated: CSARLPRGTGDESYTF.

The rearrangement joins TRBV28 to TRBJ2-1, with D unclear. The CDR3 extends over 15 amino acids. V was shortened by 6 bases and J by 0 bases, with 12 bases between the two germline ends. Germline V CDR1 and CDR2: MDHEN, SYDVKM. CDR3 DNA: TGTGCCAGCAGCCTCGTCCCTAGCTCCTACAATGAGCAGTTCTTC. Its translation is CASSLVPSSYNEQFF.

The CDR3 is CASKVSRGGYNEQFF. The CDR3 DNA reads as TGTGCCTCCAAAGTCTCCCGGGGGGGTTACAATGAGCAGTTCTTC. The V gene is TRBV28, the J gene TRBJ2-1; 8 nucleotides match TRBD2. The ends lost 11 bases at V and 4 bases at J; junction bases unmatched: 13. The germline V gene encodes CDR1 MDHEN and CDR2 SYDVKM. CDR3 size: 15 residues.

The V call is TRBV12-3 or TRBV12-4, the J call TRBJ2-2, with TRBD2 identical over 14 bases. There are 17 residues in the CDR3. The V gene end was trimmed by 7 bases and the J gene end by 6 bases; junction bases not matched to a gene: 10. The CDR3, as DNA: TGTGCCAGCACCGGGACTAGCGGGAGACAACGACCCGGGGAGCTGTTTTTT. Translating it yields CASTGTSGRQRPGELFF.

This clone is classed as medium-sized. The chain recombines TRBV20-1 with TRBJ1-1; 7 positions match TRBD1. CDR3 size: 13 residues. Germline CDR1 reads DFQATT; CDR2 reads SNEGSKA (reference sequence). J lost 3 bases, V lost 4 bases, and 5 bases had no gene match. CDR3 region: CSAKDRRDTEAFF. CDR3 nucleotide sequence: TGCAGTGCTAAGGACAGGAGGGACACTGAAGCTTTCTTT.

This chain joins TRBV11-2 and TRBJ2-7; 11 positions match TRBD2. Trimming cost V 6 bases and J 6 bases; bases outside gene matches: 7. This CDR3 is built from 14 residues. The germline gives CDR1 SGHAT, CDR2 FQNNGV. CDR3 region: CASRPGLAVFEQYF. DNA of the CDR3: TGTGCCAGCAGACCGGGACTAGCGGTTTTCGAGCAGTACTTC.

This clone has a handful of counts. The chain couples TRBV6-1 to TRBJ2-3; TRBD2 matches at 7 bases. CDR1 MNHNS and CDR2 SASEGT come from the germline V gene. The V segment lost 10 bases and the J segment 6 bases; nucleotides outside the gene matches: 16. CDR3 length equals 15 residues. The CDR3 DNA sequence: TGTGCCATCATTGGGAGGGATATTACCAGGGATACGCAGTATTTT. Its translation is CAIIGRDITRDTQYF.

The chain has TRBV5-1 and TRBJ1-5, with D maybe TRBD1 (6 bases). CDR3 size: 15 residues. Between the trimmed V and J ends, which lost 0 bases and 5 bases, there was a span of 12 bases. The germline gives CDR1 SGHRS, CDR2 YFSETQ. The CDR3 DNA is TGCGCCAGCAGCTTGGGAACAGGGACCCATCAGCCCCAGCATTTT. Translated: CASSLGTGTHQPQHF. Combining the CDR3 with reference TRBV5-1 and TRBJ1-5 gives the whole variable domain KAGVTQTPRYLIKTRGQQVTLSCSPISGHRSVSWYQQTPGQGLQFLFEYFSETQRNKGNFPGRFSGRQFSNSRSEMNVSTLELGDSALYLCASSLGTGTHQPQHFGDGTRLSIL.

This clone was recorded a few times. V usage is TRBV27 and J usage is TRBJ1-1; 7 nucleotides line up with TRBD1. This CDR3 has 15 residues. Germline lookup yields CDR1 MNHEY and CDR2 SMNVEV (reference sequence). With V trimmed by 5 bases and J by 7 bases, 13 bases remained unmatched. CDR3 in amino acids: CASSPNRQGVFEAFF. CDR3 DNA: TGTGCCAGCAGTCCCAATCGACAGGGAGTATTTGAAGCTTTCTTT.

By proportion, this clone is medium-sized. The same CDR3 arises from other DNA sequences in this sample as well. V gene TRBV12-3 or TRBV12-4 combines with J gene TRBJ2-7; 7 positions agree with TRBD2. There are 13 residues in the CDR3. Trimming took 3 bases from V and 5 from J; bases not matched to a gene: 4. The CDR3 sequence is CASSFLRGDEQYF. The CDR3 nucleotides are TGTGCCAGCAGTTTTTTACGGGGGGACGAGCAGTACTTC.

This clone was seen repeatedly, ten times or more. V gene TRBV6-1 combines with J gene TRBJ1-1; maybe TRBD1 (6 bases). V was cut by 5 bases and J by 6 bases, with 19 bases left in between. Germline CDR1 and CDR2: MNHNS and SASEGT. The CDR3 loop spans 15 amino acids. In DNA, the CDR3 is TGTGCCAGCAGTAACCCGGGACACCTTGGCTCTGAAGCTTTCTTT. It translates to CASSNPGHLGSEAFF.

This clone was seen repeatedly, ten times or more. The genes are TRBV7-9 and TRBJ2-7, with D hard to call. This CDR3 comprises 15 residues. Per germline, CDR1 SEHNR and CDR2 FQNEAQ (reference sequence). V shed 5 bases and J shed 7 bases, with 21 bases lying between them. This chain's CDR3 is CASSPGSNSPSEQYF. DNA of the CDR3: TGTGCCAGCAGCCCTGGATCAAATTCTCCGTCTGAGCAGTACTTC.

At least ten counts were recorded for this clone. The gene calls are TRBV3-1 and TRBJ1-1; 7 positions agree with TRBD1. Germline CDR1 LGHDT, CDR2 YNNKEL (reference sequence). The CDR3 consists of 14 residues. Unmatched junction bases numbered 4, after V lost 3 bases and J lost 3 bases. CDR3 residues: CASSQTGRDTEAFF. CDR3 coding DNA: TGTGCCAGCAGCCAGACAGGGAGGGACACTGAAGCTTTCTTT.

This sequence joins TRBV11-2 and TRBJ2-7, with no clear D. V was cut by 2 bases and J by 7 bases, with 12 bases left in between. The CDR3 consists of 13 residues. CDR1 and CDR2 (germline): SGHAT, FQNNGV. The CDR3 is CASSLRAEVEQYF. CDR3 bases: TGTGCCAGCAGCTTAAGGGCAGAGGTAGAGCAGTACTTC.

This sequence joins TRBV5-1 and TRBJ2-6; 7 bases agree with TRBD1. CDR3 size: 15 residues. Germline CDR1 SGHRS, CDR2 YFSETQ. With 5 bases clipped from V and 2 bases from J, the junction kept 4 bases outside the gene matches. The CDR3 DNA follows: TGCGCCAGCAGTAGAGGGGGCGCTGGGGCCAACGTCCTGACTTTC. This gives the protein CASSRGGAGANVLTF.

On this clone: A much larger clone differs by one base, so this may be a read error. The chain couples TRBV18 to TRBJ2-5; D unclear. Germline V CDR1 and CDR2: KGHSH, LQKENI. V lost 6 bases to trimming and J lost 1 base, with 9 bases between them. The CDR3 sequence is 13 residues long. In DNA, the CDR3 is TGTGCCAGCTCCCCGGAGAGCCAAGAGACCCAGTACTTC. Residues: CASSPESQETQYF.

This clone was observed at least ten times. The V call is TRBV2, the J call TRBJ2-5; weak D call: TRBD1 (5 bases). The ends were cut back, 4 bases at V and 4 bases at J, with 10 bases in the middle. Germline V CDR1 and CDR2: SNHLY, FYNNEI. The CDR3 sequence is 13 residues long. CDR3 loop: CASSGQGVETQYF. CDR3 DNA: TGTGCCAGCAGTGGTCAGGGCGTAGAGACCCAGTACTTC.

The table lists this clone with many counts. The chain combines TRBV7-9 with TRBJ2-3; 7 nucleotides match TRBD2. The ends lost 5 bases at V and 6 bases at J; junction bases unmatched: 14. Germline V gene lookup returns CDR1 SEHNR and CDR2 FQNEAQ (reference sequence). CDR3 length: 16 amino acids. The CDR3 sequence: CASSLGSGAHGDTQYF. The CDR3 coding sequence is TGTGCCAGCAGCCTGGGAAGCGGGGCTCATGGTGATACGCAGTATTTT.

CDR3: CASSIGGGPRDTQYF. DNA of the CDR3: TGTGCCAGTAGTATAGGTGGAGGGCCAAGGGATACGCAGTATTTT. The gene calls are TRBV19 and TRBJ2-3, with D tentatively TRBD2 (6 bases). The CDR3 covers 15 residues. The germline gives CDR1 LNHDA, CDR2 SQIVND (reference sequence). V lost 1 base, J lost 6 bases, and 14 bases lay in between.